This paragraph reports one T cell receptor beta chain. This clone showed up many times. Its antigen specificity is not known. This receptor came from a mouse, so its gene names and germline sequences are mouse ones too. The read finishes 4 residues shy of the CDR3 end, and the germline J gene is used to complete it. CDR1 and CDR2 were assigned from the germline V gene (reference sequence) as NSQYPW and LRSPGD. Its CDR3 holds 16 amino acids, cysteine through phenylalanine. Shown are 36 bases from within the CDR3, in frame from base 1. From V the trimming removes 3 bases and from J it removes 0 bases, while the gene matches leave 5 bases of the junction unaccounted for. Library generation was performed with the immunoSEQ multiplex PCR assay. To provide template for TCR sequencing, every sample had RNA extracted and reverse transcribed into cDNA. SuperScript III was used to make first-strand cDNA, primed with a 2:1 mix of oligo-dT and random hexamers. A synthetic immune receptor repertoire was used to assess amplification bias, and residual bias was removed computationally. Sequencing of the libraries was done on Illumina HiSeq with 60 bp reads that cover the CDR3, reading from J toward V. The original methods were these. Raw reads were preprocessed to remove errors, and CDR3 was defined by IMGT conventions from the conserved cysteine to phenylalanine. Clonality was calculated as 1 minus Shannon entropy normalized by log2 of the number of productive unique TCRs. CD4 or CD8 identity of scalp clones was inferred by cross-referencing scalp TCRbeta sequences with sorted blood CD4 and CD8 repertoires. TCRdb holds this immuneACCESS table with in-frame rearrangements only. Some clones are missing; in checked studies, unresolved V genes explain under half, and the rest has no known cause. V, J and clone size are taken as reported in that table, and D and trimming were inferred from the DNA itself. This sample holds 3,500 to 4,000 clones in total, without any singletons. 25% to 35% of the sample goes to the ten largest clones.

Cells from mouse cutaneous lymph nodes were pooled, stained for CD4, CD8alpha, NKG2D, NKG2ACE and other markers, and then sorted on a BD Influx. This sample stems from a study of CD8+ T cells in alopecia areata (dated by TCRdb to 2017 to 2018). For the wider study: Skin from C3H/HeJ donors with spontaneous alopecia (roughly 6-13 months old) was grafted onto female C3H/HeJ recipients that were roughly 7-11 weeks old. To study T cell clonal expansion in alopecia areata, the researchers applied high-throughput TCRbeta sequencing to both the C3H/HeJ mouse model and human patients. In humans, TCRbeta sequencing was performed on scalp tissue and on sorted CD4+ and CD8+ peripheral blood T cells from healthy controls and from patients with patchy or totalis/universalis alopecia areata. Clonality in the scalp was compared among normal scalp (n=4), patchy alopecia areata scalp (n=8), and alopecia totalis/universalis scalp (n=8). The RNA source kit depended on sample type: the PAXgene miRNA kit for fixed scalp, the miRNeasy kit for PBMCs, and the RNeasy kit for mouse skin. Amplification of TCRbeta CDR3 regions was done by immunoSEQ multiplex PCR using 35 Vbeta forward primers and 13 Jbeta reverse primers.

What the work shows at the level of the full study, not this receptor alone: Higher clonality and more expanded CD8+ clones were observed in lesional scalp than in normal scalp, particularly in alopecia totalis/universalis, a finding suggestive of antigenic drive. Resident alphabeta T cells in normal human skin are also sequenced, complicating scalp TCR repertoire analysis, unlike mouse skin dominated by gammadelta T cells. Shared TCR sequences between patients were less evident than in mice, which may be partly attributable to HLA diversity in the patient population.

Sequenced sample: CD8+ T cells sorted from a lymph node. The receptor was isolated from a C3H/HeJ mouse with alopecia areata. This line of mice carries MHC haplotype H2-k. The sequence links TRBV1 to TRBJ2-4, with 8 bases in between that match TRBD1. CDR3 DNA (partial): TGCACCTGCAGTGCCCGGGACAGGCCTAGTCAAAAC. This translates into CTCSARDRPSQN. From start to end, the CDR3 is CTCSARDRPSQNTLYF.